The clone carrying this T cell receptor (beta chain) was detected ten times or more. This CDR3 is 14 amino acids long. V trimming: 3 bases; J trimming: 5 bases; junction bases outside the gene matches: 6. Treatment denoted: PENTA 11 planned treatment interruption arm or continuous ART arm. RNA-based 3' RACE libraries used unique molecular identifiers. TCRdb reprocessed the 3' RACE reads via MiXCR and lists one record per CDR3 protein. The table lists approximately 95,000 distinct CDR3 sequences, around 6.9% of them singletons. These data originate in a study of HIV-infected children after antiretroviral therapy interruption. Study summary: Interruption-arm sampling covered weeks 0, 12, interruption end (24 or 48), and about 3 years post-study.

The sample in question was CD45RA+ CD4+ T cells from PBMCs, pooled from several time points, obtained from a donor given antiretroviral therapy, either interrupted or continuous. The subset here: naive CD4+ CD45RA+ CD45RO- T cells. This rearrangement joins TRBV12-3 or TRBV12-4 to TRBJ2-5, with TRBD2 identical over 7 bases. This receptor was obtained from a pool of human donors with HIV. CDR3 amino acids: CASSLYGGGETQYF. For the CDR3, the DNA is TGTGCCAGCAGTTTGTACGGGGGAGGGGAGACCCAGTACTTC.